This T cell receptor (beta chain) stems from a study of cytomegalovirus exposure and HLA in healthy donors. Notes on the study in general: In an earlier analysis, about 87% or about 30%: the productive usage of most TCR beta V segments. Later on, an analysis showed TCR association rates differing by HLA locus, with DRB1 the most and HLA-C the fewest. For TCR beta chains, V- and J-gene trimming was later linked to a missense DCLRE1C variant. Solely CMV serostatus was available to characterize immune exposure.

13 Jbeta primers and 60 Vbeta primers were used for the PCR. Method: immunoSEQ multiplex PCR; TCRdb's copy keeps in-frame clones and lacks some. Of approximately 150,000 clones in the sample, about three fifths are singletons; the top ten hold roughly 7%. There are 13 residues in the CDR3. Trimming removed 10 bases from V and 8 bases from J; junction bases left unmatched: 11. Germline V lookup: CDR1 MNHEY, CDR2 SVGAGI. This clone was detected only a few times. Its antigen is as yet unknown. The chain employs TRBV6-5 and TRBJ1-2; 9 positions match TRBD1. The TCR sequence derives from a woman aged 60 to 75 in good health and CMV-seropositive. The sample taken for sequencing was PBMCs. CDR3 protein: CATQRQGEGGYTF. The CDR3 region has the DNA TGTGCCACTCAACGACAGGGGGAAGGGGGCTACACCTTC.